Shown below are 21 T cell receptor beta chains from a single sample sequenced in a study of T cell responses to AZD1222 COVID-19 vaccine. Libraries were prepared by immunoSEQ multiplex PCR; TCRdb keeps only in-frame clonotypes and omits some of them. The table records some 150,000 clones, 75% to 90% of them present only once. The input for sequencing was peripheral blood, taken on day 0 of MenACWY control vaccination. These TCRs come from an adult in good health.

The count of this clone is one. The chain recombines TRBV11-2 with TRBJ1-1, with 7 bases fitting TRBD1. The CDR3 contains 14 residues. V shed 5 bases, J shed 6 bases, and the junction held 9 bases outside the gene matches. The germline V gene has CDR1 SGHAT and CDR2 FQNNGV. The CDR3 here is CASSDRDRGPEAFF. For the CDR3, the DNA is TGTGCCAGCAGCGACCGGGACAGAGGCCCTGAAGCTTTCTTT.

Only a few counts were recorded for this clone. This sequence joins TRBV5-5 and TRBJ2-1, with D uncertain. The CDR3 has 15 amino acids. Germline V lookup: CDR1 SGHKS, CDR2 YYEKEE (reference sequence). Trimming cost V 1 base and J 5 bases, with 13 bases left between them. In DNA form, the CDR3 reads TGTGCCAGCAGCTTGCTACGAGCGCTAGACAATGAGCAGTTCTTC. Amino acid sequence: CASSLLRALDNEQFF.

The chain couples TRBV25-1 to TRBJ1-2; no definite D call. The V and J ends lost 3 bases and 12 bases respectively, with 17 bases between them. This CDR3 contains 13 residues. Germline-derived CDR1 and CDR2 are MGHDK and SYGVNS. CDR3 in amino acids: CASSDNDRRANTF. CDR3 DNA: TGTGCCAGCAGTGATAACGACCGCCGCGCGAACACCTTC.

The rearrangement links TRBV30 to TRBJ1-2; 11 positions match TRBD1. J was trimmed by 7 bases and V by 3 bases; bases with no gene match: 1. This CDR3 region has 12 residues. Germline V CDR1 and CDR2: GTSNPN, SVGIG (reference sequence). The DNA for the CDR3 is TGTGCCTGGAGGGGGACAGGGGGTGGCTACACCTTC. This encodes CAWRGTGGGYTF.

The gene calls are TRBV28 and TRBJ2-3; 13 bases agree with TRBD2. Unmatched junction bases numbered 8, after V lost 4 bases and J lost 4 bases. The CDR3 is made up of 17 amino acids. Germline CDR1 reads MDHEN; CDR2 reads SYDVKM. CDR3 sequence: CASSWGRTSGGSDTQYF. CDR3 coding DNA: TGTGCCAGCAGTTGGGGGAGGACTAGCGGGGGTTCAGATACGCAGTATTTT.

This chain connects TRBV25-1 to TRBJ2-3; D is perhaps TRBD1 or TRBD2 (5 bases each). CDR3 size: 18 residues. From germline, CDR1 is MGHDK and CDR2 SYGVNS. The V and J ends lost 2 bases and 3 bases respectively, with 21 bases between them. The CDR3 region has the DNA TGTGCCAGCAGTGAACTGGTCCCCCAGGGCGAGGGGACAGATACGCAGTATTTT. Amino acids: CASSELVPQGEGTDTQYF. The whole variable domain, filled in from reference TRBV25-1 and TRBJ2-3, reads EADIYQTPRYLVIGTGKKITLECSQTMGHDKMYWYQQDPGMELHLIHYSYGVNSTEKGDLSSESTVSRIRTEHFPLTLESARPSHTSQYLCASSELVPQGEGTDTQYFGPGTRLTVL.

The rearrangement links TRBV28 to TRBJ2-1; D is perhaps TRBD1 or TRBD2 (6 bases each). The ends were cut back, 3 bases at V and 9 bases at J, with 21 bases in the middle. The CDR3 loop spans 16 amino acids. CDR1 and CDR2 (germline): MDHEN, SYDVKM. CDR3 region: CASSFLAGGGVTEQFF. The CDR3 DNA reads TGTGCCAGCAGTTTCTTGGCCGGGGGCGGGGTAACTGAGCAGTTCTTC.

The rearrangement uses TRBV6-5 and TRBJ1-3; the D gene is possibly TRBD1 (5 bases). V was cut by 2 bases and J by 2 bases, with 10 bases left in between. This CDR3 contains 15 residues. CDR1 MNHEY and CDR2 SVGAGI come from the germline V gene. As DNA, the CDR3 is TGTGCCAGCAGTTACAAGGGGACCACTGGAAACACCATATATTTT. Translation: CASSYKGTTGNTIYF.

The chain joins TRBV29-1 to TRBJ1-1; D remains ambiguous. V gave up 4 bases and J gave up 1 base, with 10 bases separating them. Germline-derived CDR1 and CDR2 are SQVTM and ANQGSEA. The CDR3 spans 13 residues. The DNA for the CDR3 is TGCAGCGTTGTAGGGCTGGGGAACACTGAAGCTTTCTTT. Translated: CSVVGLGNTEAFF.

This clone was seen a few times. The chain has TRBV9 and TRBJ2-4, with 11 bases lining up with TRBD1. Germline V gene lookup returns CDR1 SGDLS and CDR2 YYNGEE. Losses at the gene ends were 4 bases for V and 7 bases for J; bases not matched to a gene: 10. There are 16 residues in the CDR3. CDR3 sequence: CASSPWTGGSWNIQYF. DNA for the CDR3: TGTGCCAGCAGCCCCTGGACAGGGGGCAGTTGGAACATTCAGTACTTC.

This clone was seen a handful of times. The rearrangement uses TRBV27 and TRBJ1-5, with D possibly matching TRBD1 (5 bases). The CDR3 contains 15 residues. The germline V and J ends were trimmed by 8 bases and 4 bases, with 18 bases remaining between them. Germline V gene data show CDR1 as MNHEY and CDR2 as SMNVEV (reference sequence). The CDR3 region is CASQKAGPRNQPQHF. Here the CDR3 DNA reads TGTGCCAGCCAAAAAGCAGGGCCTCGGAATCAGCCCCAGCATTTT.

The chain links TRBV9 to TRBJ2-4, with TRBD1 matching 7 bases. CDR1 is SGDLS and CDR2 is YYNGEE in the germline V gene. This CDR3 is 15 amino acids long. J lost 8 bases, V lost 0 bases, and 8 bases had no gene match. The CDR3 here is CASSVGGQPGDIQYF. The CDR3 DNA follows: TGTGCCAGCAGCGTAGGGGGACAGCCTGGGGACATTCAGTACTTC.

Comments on this clone: This likely comes from a read error, as the CDR3 has no conserved phenylalanine or tryptophan at its end. The DNA is omitted, as the CDR3 cannot be located on it reliably, and the CDR3 follows TCRdb's listing. V and J are TRBV27 and TRBJ2-3; the table names TRBD1, a call not compared with the DNA. CDR1 and CDR2 (germline): MNHEY, SMNVEV (reference sequence). The CDR3 is made up of 14 amino acids, end residues included. The CDR3 region is CASSPRIRTGGPNH.

The count of this clone is one. The CDR3 bases are TGCGCCAGCAGCTTGTCGACGGGACCAAGCTCCTACAATGAGCAGTTCTTC. Its protein is CASSLSTGPSSYNEQFF. This chain connects TRBV5-1 to TRBJ2-1; D may correspond to TRBD1 or TRBD2 (5 bases each). This CDR3 is 17 amino acids long. The germline V and J ends were trimmed by 1 base and 0 bases, with 14 bases remaining between them. Germline V gives CDR1 SGHRS, CDR2 YFSETQ. Filled out from reference TRBV5-1 and TRBJ2-1, the complete variable domain reads KAGVTQTPRYLIKTRGQQVTLSCSPISGHRSVSWYQQTPGQGLQFLFEYFSETQRNKGNFPGRFSGRQFSNSRSEMNVSTLELGDSALYLCASSLSTGPSSYNEQFFGPGTRLTVL.

The chain recombines TRBV9 with TRBJ1-5; D perhaps matches TRBD1 (5 bases). This CDR3 contains 16 residues. The V end was cut by 0 bases, the J end by 6 bases, with 16 bases between. Germline V gene lookup returns CDR1 SGDLS and CDR2 YYNGEE. Written as DNA, the CDR3 is TGTGCCAGCAGCGTAGGGTGCAGGGCGCTCAGTCAGCCCCAGCATTTT. Amino acid sequence: CASSVGCRALSQPQHF.

V usage is TRBV28 and J usage is TRBJ1-2; D might be TRBD1 (5 bases). The germline CDR1 and CDR2 sequences are MDHEN and SYDVKM. Trimming stripped 5 bases from V and 4 bases from J, with 23 bases between. The CDR3 contains 17 residues. CDR3 sequence: CASSPPEGQAGGYGYTF. The CDR3 nucleotides read TGTGCCAGCAGTCCCCCTGAGGGGCAGGCGGGCGGCTATGGCTACACCTTC.

This chain joins TRBV6-4 and TRBJ1-1, with TRBD1 matching 7 bases. There are 16 residues in the CDR3. The ends lost 3 bases at V and 3 bases at J; junction bases unmatched: 10. Germline CDR1 is MRHNA and CDR2 is SNTAGT. The CDR3: CASSDPTTGAHTEAFF. CDR3 bases: TGTGCCAGCAGTGATCCAACTACAGGGGCCCACACTGAAGCTTTCTTT.

This chain uses TRBV2 with TRBJ1-6; D is uncertain. CDR1 and CDR2 from the germline V gene are SNHLY and FYNNEI. This CDR3 contains 12 residues. V lost 7 bases to trimming and J lost 5 bases, with 6 bases between them. The DNA for the CDR3 is TGTGCCAGCAAACAGAATAATTCACCCCTCCACTTT. It is translated as CASKQNNSPLHF.

V gene TRBV7-3 combines with J gene TRBJ2-7; D may correspond to TRBD1 or TRBD2 (6 bases each). The V end lost 7 bases, the J end lost 1 base, and 17 bases lay between the germline ends. The CDR3 runs to 15 residues. Germline V gene lookup returns CDR1 SGHTA and CDR2 FQGTGA. CDR3 sequence reads: CASTPPGASSYEQYV. CDR3 nucleotide sequence: TGTGCCAGCACCCCTCCGGGGGCTTCATCCTACGAGCAGTACGTC.

The genes are TRBV19 and TRBJ2-7, with TRBD1 matching over 9 bases. Per the germline V gene, CDR1 is LNHDA and CDR2 is SQIVND (reference sequence). This CDR3 comprises 16 residues. After removal of 5 bases from V and 10 bases from J, the junction contained 18 bases not matched to a gene. The DNA of the CDR3 is TGTGCCAGTAGTCCGCGGACAGGGGCGGTCCAGCAGCTTCAGTACTTC. Translated: CASSPRTGAVQQLQYF. Variable domain in full (rest from reference TRBV19 and TRBJ2-7): DGGITQSPKYLFRKEGQNVTLSCEQNLNHDAMYWYRQDPGQGLRLIYYSQIVNDFQKGDIAEGYSVSREKKESFPLTVTSAQKNPTAFYLCASSPRTGAVQQLQYFGPGTRLTVT.

This chain links TRBV3-1 (or the pseudogene TRBV3-2) with TRBJ2-7; 9 positions match TRBD2. The CDR3 loop spans 15 amino acids. Germline values: CDR1 LGHDT, CDR2 YNNKEL (reference sequence). With 4 bases clipped from V and 4 bases from J, the junction kept 8 bases outside the gene matches. CDR3 residues: CASSRTGTSRYEQYF. Written as DNA, the CDR3 is TGTGCCAGCAGCCGAACTGGGACTAGCAGGTACGAGCAGTACTTC.